The count of the clone carrying this TCR beta chain is one. These data belong to a study of identifying expanded T cells in peripheral blood. CDR1 and CDR2 (germline): SGHVS, FNYEAQ. Trimming took 1 base from V and 2 from J, leaving 10 bases between them. This CDR3 contains 15 residues. Produced via immunoSEQ multiplex PCR; TCRdb's table is partial and in-frame only. The data contain about 120,000 clones, roughly 80% of them singletons. What was sequenced was blood. The receptor was isolated from a person aged 18-70 years in good health. The chain couples TRBV7-6 to TRBJ2-3; TRBD1 or TRBD2 may be the D gene (6 bases each). CDR3 loop: CASSLDGGFTDTQYF. The CDR3 region has the DNA TGTGCCAGCAGCTTAGACGGGGGCTTCACAGATACGCAGTATTTT.